This passage covers 10 T cell receptor beta chains from one sample sequenced in a study of human T cells and chemical hapten exposure. From the RACE reads, TCRdb called clonotypes with MiXCR, one entry per CDR3 protein. The sample has about 200,000 distinct CDR3 sequences; 24% are singletons. The sample's time point: patch test 3, about 24 weeks after DPC sensitization. Treatment noted: therapeutic diphenylcyclopropenone sensitization with weekly scalp DPC. The material was whole blood, obtained in connection with sensitization to the hapten diphenylcyclopropenone (DPC). Receptors were obtained from a woman aged 40 to 50 with alopecia areata. Some clones in this sample may be carry-over from other donors' samples.

This chain uses TRBV12-3 or TRBV12-4 with TRBJ2-2, with D unclear. Trimming cost V 6 bases and J 3 bases, with 8 bases left between them. CDR3 length equals 13 residues. The CDR3: CASREVDTGELFF. CDR3 in DNA: TGTGCCAGCAGAGAGGTGGACACCGGGGAGCTGTTTTTT.

This clonotype has just a few counts. The rearrangement joins TRBV4-2 to TRBJ2-7; 7 bases are a match to TRBD2. The CDR3 totals 16 residues. With 1 base clipped from V and 5 bases from J, the junction kept 11 bases outside the gene matches. In germline, CDR1 is LGHNA, CDR2 YNFKEQ. The CDR3 bases are TGTGCCAGCAGCCAAGTGGGCGGCGGGAGAACCGACGAGCAGTACTTC. Its translation: CASSQVGGGRTDEQYF.

V gene TRBV5-1 combines with J gene TRBJ2-1, with TRBD2 matching 9 bases. Germline trimming cut 0 bases from V and 8 bases from J; bases unmatched to any gene: 9. CDR1 and CDR2 from the germline V gene are SGHRS and YFSETQ. This CDR3 has 16 residues. The DNA for the CDR3 is TGCGCCAGCAGCTTGGTTGGCGGGAGGGCCGTGGATGAGCAGTTCTTC. Encoded protein: CASSLVGGRAVDEQFF.

This clonotype was observed a handful of times. The gene calls are TRBV9 and TRBJ2-3; no firm D call. The CDR3 runs 15 residues. Looked up from germline, CDR1 is SGDLS and CDR2 is YYNGEE. V lost 4 bases and J lost 0, with 12 bases in between. In DNA form, the CDR3 reads TGTGCCAGCAGCCCCCGACCGGTCAGCACAGATACGCAGTATTTT. Translated: CASSPRPVSTDTQYF.

The V gene is TRBV24-1, the J gene TRBJ2-7; D possibly corresponds to TRBD2 (7 bases). Deletions cut 5 bases from V and 4 bases from J, with 17 bases between. CDR1 is KGHDR, CDR2 SFDVKD, per germline. The CDR3 totals 15 residues. The CDR3 nucleotides are TGTGCCACCAGTGCGTCTTCGGGGGGCGCGTACGAGCAGTACTTC. This codes for CATSASSGGAYEQYF.

V usage is TRBV6-5 and J usage is TRBJ1-2, with 11 nucleotides matching TRBD1. Losses at the gene ends were 4 bases for V and 2 bases for J; bases not matched to a gene: 6. This CDR3 has 16 amino acids. Germline V gene lookup returns CDR1 MNHEY and CDR2 SVGAGI. CDR3 nucleotide sequence: TGTGCCAGCAGTTCACGGACAGGGGGCACCAACTATGGCTACACCTTC. Its translation: CASSSRTGGTNYGYTF.

The rearrangement joins TRBV24-1 to TRBJ2-5; D perhaps matches TRBD2 (5 bases). Per germline, CDR1 KGHDR and CDR2 SFDVKD. V lost 0 bases and J 0 bases, leaving 10 bases between the germline ends. The CDR3 has 16 residues. The CDR3 region has the DNA TGTGCCACCAGTGATTTGCAAGGCGGGTACCAAGAGACCCAGTACTTC. This encodes CATSDLQGGYQETQYF.

This chain joins TRBV20-1 and TRBJ1-6; TRBD1 agrees at 10 bases. Germline V gene lookup returns CDR1 DFQATT and CDR2 SNEGSKA (reference sequence). The V gene end was trimmed by 5 bases and the J gene end by 7 bases; junction bases not matched to a gene: 11. The CDR3 is 16 residues long. In DNA form, the CDR3 reads TGCAGTGCTGGACTAGACAGGGGGCTCGTGAATTCACCCCTCCACTTT. It translates to CSAGLDRGLVNSPLHF.

The CDR3 spells CASSPGLPNGKTQYF. The CDR3 bases are TGTGCCAGCAGCCCCGGACTTCCTAACGGGAAGACCCAGTACTTC. The chain uses TRBV12-3 or TRBV12-4 and TRBJ2-5, with D tentatively TRBD2 (5 bases). V was cut by 6 bases and J by 6 bases, with 20 bases left in between. The CDR3 sequence is 15 residues long.

This clonotype was picked up a small number of times. This rearrangement joins TRBV7-2 to TRBJ2-5, with 7 bases that match TRBD2. CDR1 SGHTA and CDR2 FQGNSA come from the germline V gene. The ends lost 5 bases at V and 4 bases at J; junction bases unmatched: 7. CDR3 size: 14 residues. The CDR3 reads CASSTSGNPETQYF. DNA of the CDR3: TGTGCCAGCAGCACAAGCGGGAACCCAGAGACCCAGTACTTC. Supplemented by reference TRBV7-2 and TRBJ2-5, the full variable domain reads GAGVSQSPSNKVTEKGKDVELRCDPISGHTALYWYRQSLGQGLEFLIYFQGNSAPDKSGLPSDRFSAERTGGSVSTLTIQRTQQEDSAVYLCASSTSGNPETQYFGPGTRLLVL.